The rows below give T cell receptor beta chains drawn from one sample of a study of blood T cell repertoires in COVID-19. The table came from immunoSEQ multiplex PCR; TCRdb's copy has only in-frame clones and leaves some out. Found here are 390,000 or so clones, 90% of them singletons; the top ten hold approximately 7%. The sequenced sample consisted of peripheral blood. Every receptor here comes from a man in his late teens or twenties with active or convalescent COVID-19. CDR3s include the opening cysteine and the closing phenylalanine or tryptophan. A D gene is named only where the DNA matches it firmly. Clone size appears in some rows only: once, few, many, or a class for an expanded clone.

v_gene	d_gene	j_gene	abundance	CDR3aa	CDR3nt
TRBV19	NA	TRBJ1-5	NA	CASRPGVVGQPQHF	TGTGCCAGTAGACCAGGGGTTGTGGGTCAGCCCCAGCATTTT
TRBV7-2	NA	TRBJ1-6	NA	CASSQRQDYNSPLHF	TGTGCCAGCAGCCAAAGACAGGACTATAATTCACCCCTCCACTTT
TRBV5-4	TRBD1	TRBJ1-1	once	CASSLTPRQGPAFF	TGTGCCAGCAGCTTGACACCGAGACAGGGGCCAGCTTTCTTT
TRBV18	TRBD1	TRBJ2-7	NA	CASSSSTGAYEQYF	TGTGCCAGCTCATCATCGACAGGGGCCTACGAGCAGTACTTC
TRBV11-2	NA	TRBJ2-7	NA	CASSRGVGEQYF	TGTGCCAGCAGCCGCGGGGTAGGCGAGCAGTACTTC
TRBV20-1	NA	TRBJ1-2	NA	CSASLRGGYTF	TGCAGTGCAAGCCTCAGGGGCGGCTACACCTTC
TRBV2	NA	TRBJ1-4	NA	CASSGDGGREKLFF	TGTGCCAGCAGTGGGGACGGGGGTAGGGAAAAACTGTTTTTT
TRBV27	NA	TRBJ1-1	NA	CASSLAGRNTEAFF	TGTGCCAGCAGTTTAGCAGGGCGGAACACTGAAGCTTTCTTT
TRBV27	NA	TRBJ2-7	NA	CASGEQIGEQYF	TGTGCCAGTGGGGAGCAGATAGGGGAGCAGTACTTC
TRBV5-6	NA	TRBJ1-1	NA	CASSLVLNTEAFF	TGTGCCAGCAGCTTGGTATTGAACACTGAAGCTTTCTTT
TRBV7-9	NA	TRBJ2-2	NA	CASSPRAGANTGELFF	TGTGCCAGCAGCCCCCGAGCAGGGGCCAACACCGGGGAGCTGTTTTTT
TRBV7-2	TRBD2	TRBJ2-2	NA	CASSSLAGGLRGTGELFF	TGTGCCAGCAGCTCACTAGCGGGGGGGCTGAGGGGAACCGGGGAGCTGTTTTTT
TRBV28	NA	TRBJ1-5	NA	CATLTASNQPQHF	TGTGCCACCCTGACAGCCAGCAATCAGCCCCAGCATTTT
TRBV24-1	TRBD2	TRBJ2-5	NA	CATSAAGWETQYF	TGTGCCACCAGTGCAGCGGGGTGGGAGACCCAGTACTTC
TRBV4-1	NA	TRBJ2-3	NA	CASSQAPSRPGGRTDTQYF	TGCGCCAGCAGCCAAGCCCCAAGTCGGCCAGGGGGGAGGACAGATACGCAGTATTTT
TRBV7-2	NA	TRBJ1-4	NA	CASSPRAGINGKLFF	TGTGCCAGCAGCCCACGGGCGGGGATTAATGGAAAACTGTTTTTT
TRBV29-1	TRBD1	TRBJ2-2	NA	CSVSQDRGLTGELFF	TGCAGCGTTTCTCAGGACAGGGGGCTCACCGGGGAGCTGTTTTTT
TRBV19	NA	TRBJ2-7	NA	CASRDSAYEQYF	TGTGCCAGTAGGGACAGCGCCTACGAGCAGTACTTC
TRBV5-6	NA	TRBJ1-3	NA	CASSLFGGATGNTIYF	TGTGCCAGCAGCTTGTTTGGGGGGGCGACTGGAAACACCATATATTTT
TRBV3-1/TRBV3-2	TRBD1	TRBJ1-5	NA	CASSQDQGQTKPQHF	TGTGCCAGCAGCCAAGATCAGGGACAGACAAAGCCCCAGCATTTT
TRBV27	TRBD2	TRBJ2-7	once	CASSFGSGSEYEQYF	TGTGCCAGCAGTTTTGGCAGCGGGAGCGAGTACGAGCAGTACTTC
TRBV18	NA	TRBJ1-1	NA	CASSPFSGMGNTEAFF	TGTGCCAGCTCACCATTTTCAGGGATGGGGAACACTGAAGCTTTCTTT
TRBV7-9	TRBD1	TRBJ2-7	NA	CASSTPGTGYEQYF	TGTGCCAGCAGCACTCCCGGGACAGGCTACGAGCAGTACTTC
TRBV19	TRBD1	TRBJ2-7	NA	CASRDRGDHEQYF	TGTGCCAGCAGGGACAGGGGGGACCACGAGCAGTACTTC
TRBV18	TRBD1	TRBJ2-5	NA	CASSPARAGGGETQYF	TGTGCCAGCTCACCGGCGCGAGCAGGGGGCGGGGAGACCCAGTACTTC
TRBV5-1	NA	TRBJ1-1	NA	CASSPMGGATEAFF	TGCGCCAGCAGCCCGATGGGAGGGGCCACTGAAGCTTTCTTT
TRBV6-1	TRBD2	TRBJ2-3	once	CASSEKSGRSTDTQYF	TGTGCCAGCAGTGAAAAAAGCGGGAGGAGCACAGATACGCAGTATTTT
TRBV4-1	NA	TRBJ1-1	once	CASSQEPGGGTEAFF	TGCGCCAGCAGCCAAGAGCCGGGCGGGGGAACTGAAGCTTTCTTT
TRBV6-5	TRBD2	TRBJ2-1	NA	CASGRAPHNEQFF	TGTGCCAGTGGGAGGGCCCCCCACAATGAGCAGTTCTTC
TRBV5-6	TRBD1	TRBJ1-1	NA	CASSYGQGFSRAFF	TGTGCCAGCAGCTACGGACAGGGGTTCAGTAGAGCTTTCTTT
TRBV6-2/TRBV6-3	TRBD2	TRBJ2-2	NA	CASSYGRILAENTGELFF	TGTGCCAGCAGTTACGGTCGAATACTAGCGGAGAACACCGGGGAGCTGTTTTTT
TRBV7-9	TRBD1	TRBJ1-1	NA	CASSLGSGTESEAFF	TGTGCCAGCAGCTTAGGCTCCGGGACAGAAAGTGAAGCTTTCTTT
TRBV28	TRBD1	TRBJ1-2	NA	CASNYRDRGQLSYGYTF	TGTGCCAGCAACTACCGGGACAGGGGGCAACTCTCCTATGGCTACACCTTC
TRBV29-1	NA	TRBJ1-1	NA	CSARQTNTEAFF	TGCAGCGCTCGACAGACGAACACTGAAGCTTTCTTT
TRBV7-2	NA	TRBJ1-1	NA	CASSLVARNTEAFF	TGTGCCAGCAGCTTAGTGGCTCGTAACACTGAAGCTTTCTTT
TRBV7-6	NA	TRBJ2-5	NA	CASSSSRGETQYF	TGTGCCAGCAGCTCAAGCAGGGGAGAGACCCAGTACTTC
TRBV7-9	NA	TRBJ1-1	NA	CASSLATGTRIEFEAFF	TGTGCCAGCAGCTTAGCGACAGGAACACGAATAGAATTTGAAGCTTTCTTT
TRBV27	TRBD1	TRBJ2-4	NA	CASSLRTGVSSNIQYF	TGTGCCAGCAGTTTACGGACAGGTGTTTCTTCAAACATTCAGTACTTC
TRBV11-2	TRBD1	TRBJ1-4	NA	CASSRILTPGQKNEKLFF	TGTGCCAGCAGTCGAATACTGACTCCGGGACAGAAGAATGAAAAACTGTTTTTT
TRBV6-2/TRBV6-3	NA	TRBJ1-1	few	CASSLGGEAFF	TGTGCCAGCAGTCTGGGAGGGGAAGCTTTCTTT
TRBV9	NA	TRBJ1-3	NA	CASSGEKGSLGNTIYF	TGTGCCAGCAGCGGCGAAAAGGGGTCGTTGGGAAACACCATATATTTT
TRBV6-5	NA	TRBJ1-1	once	CASSSGGNTEAFF	TGTGCCAGCAGTTCGGGAGGGAACACTGAAGCTTTCTTT
TRBV9	NA	TRBJ1-2	NA	CASSEMTGRGDYGYTF	TGTGCCAGCAGCGAAATGACAGGTCGAGGAGACTATGGCTACACCTTC
TRBV27	TRBD1	TRBJ1-4	NA	CASSPRQGLREKLFF	TGTGCCAGCAGTCCGCGACAGGGTCTTCGGGAAAAACTGTTTTTT
TRBV7-2	NA	TRBJ2-7	NA	CASSLGELIYEQYF	TGTGCCAGCAGCTTAGGGGAGTTGATCTACGAGCAGTACTTC
TRBV29-1	TRBD1	TRBJ1-2	NA	CSVEDFRGYTF	TGCAGCGTTGAAGACTTCAGGGGGTACACCTTC
TRBV18	TRBD1	TRBJ1-4	once	CASSSGSGGREKLFF	TGTGCCAGCTCAAGCGGATCAGGGGGACGTGAAAAACTGTTTTTT
TRBV12-3/TRBV12-4	NA	TRBJ2-5	NA	CASSLDRRSQYF	TGTGCCAGCAGTTTAGATCGCAGGTCCCAGTACTTC
TRBV7-9	TRBD1	TRBJ2-6	NA	CASSHGQAGANVLTF	TGTGCCAGCAGCCACGGACAGGCTGGGGCCAACGTCCTGACTTTC
TRBV6-2/TRBV6-3	TRBD2	TRBJ2-1	once	CASSYPGLGVNNEQFF	TGTGCCAGCAGTTACCCAGGACTAGGGGTTAACAATGAGCAGTTCTTC
TRBV15	TRBD1	TRBJ1-2	NA	CATSRDGTGRSDRYGYTF	TGTGCCACCAGCAGAGATGGGACAGGGAGGTCGGATCGCTATGGCTACACCTTC
TRBV28	NA	TRBJ2-1	NA	CASSFRGPRIHEQFF	TGTGCCAGCAGTTTTCGGGGTCCTCGCATCCATGAGCAGTTCTTC
TRBV5-1	TRBD1	TRBJ2-7	NA	CASSLEGTGGLQYF	TGCGCCAGCAGCTTGGAGGGGACAGGGGGTCTGCAGTACTTC
TRBV9	TRBD1	TRBJ1-4	NA	CASSRQGSYEKLFF	TGTGCCAGCAGCAGACAGGGCTCTTATGAAAAACTGTTTTTT
TRBV6-5	TRBD1	TRBJ2-7	NA	CASSYQSRGRTYEQYF	TGTGCCAGCAGTTACCAAAGCAGGGGGAGAACCTACGAGCAGTACTTC
TRBV3-1/TRBV3-2	NA	TRBJ1-1	NA	CASSQSGEAFF	TGTGCCAGCAGCCAATCCGGGGAAGCTTTCTTT
TRBV7-2	NA	TRBJ2-2	once	CASSLALGETGELFF	TGTGCCAGCAGCTTAGCGCTCGGGGAAACCGGGGAGCTGTTTTTT